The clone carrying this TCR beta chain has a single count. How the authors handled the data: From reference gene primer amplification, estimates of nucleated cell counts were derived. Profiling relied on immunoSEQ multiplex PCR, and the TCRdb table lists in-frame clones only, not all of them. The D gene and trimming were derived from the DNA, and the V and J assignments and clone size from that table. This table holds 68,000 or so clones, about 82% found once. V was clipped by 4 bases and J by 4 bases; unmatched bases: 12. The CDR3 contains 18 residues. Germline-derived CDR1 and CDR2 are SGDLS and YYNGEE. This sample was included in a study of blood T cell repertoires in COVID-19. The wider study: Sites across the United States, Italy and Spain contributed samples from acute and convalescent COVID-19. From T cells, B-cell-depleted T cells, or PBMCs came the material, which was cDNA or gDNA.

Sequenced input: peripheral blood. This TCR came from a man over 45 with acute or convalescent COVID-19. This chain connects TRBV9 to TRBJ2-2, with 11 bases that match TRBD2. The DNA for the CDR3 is TGTGCCAGCAGCCCGGGATTAGCGGGAGGGCCGGGCACCGGGGAGCTGTTTTTT. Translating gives CASSPGLAGGPGTGELFF.